The clone carrying this T cell receptor (beta chain) was detected once. Its antigen is undetermined. The data belong to a study of shared clonotypes between healthy human individuals. Broader study findings: Donor clonotype sharing was expected to depend on sequencing depth. Naive CD4 clonotypes were shared across several donors at about 5%. Apart from blood, nothing was sampled; tissue repertoires likely differ.

This CDR3 region has 13 residues. Germline loops: CDR1 SNHLY, CDR2 FYNNEI. The V gene lost 7 bases and the J gene lost 1 base, with 9 bases spanning the gap. From CD4+ cells came CD45RA+ naive and CD45RA-negative memory subsets. Clones were read by immunoSEQ multiplex PCR, and TCRdb kept only the in-frame ones, dropping some. The table includes around 200,000 clones, approximately 92% detected once. What was sequenced was naive CD4+ T cells sorted from blood. Subset denoted: CD45RA+ positively selected. V usage is TRBV2 and J usage is TRBJ2-3; D gene unclear. This TCR was sampled from a woman aged 30 to 39 in good health. CDR3 DNA sequence: TGTGCCAGCACGCCGGGCGGCACAGATACGCAGTATTTT. It yields the protein CASTPGGTDTQYF. Based on the CDR3 plus reference TRBV2 and TRBJ2-3, the full variable domain is EPEVTQTPSHQVTQMGQEVILRCVPISNHLYFYWYRQILGQKVEFLVSFYNNEISEKSEIFDDQFSVERPDGSNFTLKIRSTKLEDSAMYFCASTPGGTDTQYFGPGTRLTVL.